A selection of T cell receptor beta chains follows, all from one sample in a study of cytomegalovirus exposure and HLA in healthy donors. Sequenced by immunoSEQ multiplex PCR; TCRdb stores in-frame clones only, minus some. In the table there are approximately 97,000 clones, over 65% of which are singletons. The sequenced sample was PBMCs. These receptors all stem from a man aged 35 to 55 in good health and CMV-seronegative. Both conserved end residues are part of each CDR3. D genes are given only for firm matches. Clone size is stated in some rows and not others, as once, few, many or a class when expanded.

clone_size,j_call,d_call,v_call,cdr3_nt,cdr3_aa
.,TRBJ2-7,TRBD1,TRBV7-2,TGTGCCAGCAGCTTAGCCCCAGGGGGCTCTTTCGAGCAGTACTTC,CASSLAPGGSFEQYF
.,TRBJ2-1,TRBD1,TRBV5-1,TGCGCCAGCAGCTTGCGGACAGGGTTCAATGAGCAGTTCTTC,CASSLRTGFNEQFF
.,TRBJ2-6,TRBD2,TRBV18,TGTGCCAGCTCACCGGTTCGGACTAGTTCTGGGGCCAACGTCCTGACTTTC,CASSPVRTSSGANVLTF
.,TRBJ1-6,TRBD1,TRBV18,TGTGCCAGCTCACTGGGACAGAGTGCAGGAGTAGAACCCCTCCACTTT,CASSLGQSAGVEPLHF
.,TRBJ2-5,.,TRBV5-4,TGTGCCAGCAGCTTCTGGGGGGGCCAAGGGGAGACCCAGTACTTC,CASSFWGGQGETQYF
.,TRBJ2-5,.,TRBV6-5,TGTGCCAGCAGTTCCGAGACAGCAGGAGAGACCCAGTACTTC,CASSSETAGETQYF
.,TRBJ1-6,TRBD1,TRBV4-3,TGCGCCAGCAGCCAAGATTACAGGGGGCAAAAGAGGAATTCACCCCTCCACTTT,CASSQDYRGQKRNSPLHF
.,TRBJ2-5,TRBD2,TRBV7-9,TGTGCCAGCAGCTTATTGGCGGGGGGCAGAAACCAAGAGACCCAGTACTTC,CASSLLAGGRNQETQYF
.,TRBJ1-1,.,TRBV6-6,TGTGCCAGCCGATACGGGGAGGGGCCCACTGAAGCTTTCTTT,CASRYGEGPTEAFF
.,TRBJ1-1,.,TRBV11-1,TGTGCCAGCGGCGCATGGGGGGGAATGAACACTGAAGCTTTCTTT,CASGAWGGMNTEAFF
.,TRBJ1-2,TRBD1,TRBV14,TGTGCCAGCAGCCAAGACAGGGGGAGCGGTGGCTACACCTTC,CASSQDRGSGGYTF
.,TRBJ2-2,TRBD1,TRBV7-9,TGTGCCAGCAGCTTAGGAGCAGGGGGCTTCACCGGGGAGCTGTTTTTT,CASSLGAGGFTGELFF
few,TRBJ2-1,.,TRBV29-1,TGCAGCGTTGAGTTGGGCAGAAACAATGAGCAGTTCTTC,CSVELGRNNEQFF
few,TRBJ1-6,.,TRBV7-6,TGTGCCAGCAGCTCTACCCCAGGGGTTGTTGGTTCACCCCTCCACTTT,CASSSTPGVVGSPLHF
.,TRBJ2-7,.,TRBV27,TGTGCCAGCAGTTACCTCGGCGAGCAGTACTTC,CASSYLGEQYF
.,TRBJ1-2,.,TRBV7-6,TGTGCCAGCAGCTTAGGCTGGAGCTATGGCTACACCTTC,CASSLGWSYGYTF
.,TRBJ2-3,.,TRBV7-3,TGTGCCAGCAGACTCGGGGGTACAGATACGCAGTATTTT,CASRLGGTDTQYF
.,TRBJ1-1,TRBD1,TRBV29-1,TGCAGCGCAGGGGGCCTAAACACTGAAGCTTTCTTT,CSAGGLNTEAFF
once,TRBJ2-5,.,TRBV9,TGTGCCAGCAGCGTAGAGACAGGCAGCCAAGAGACCCAGTACTTC,CASSVETGSQETQYF
once,TRBJ2-5,TRBD1,TRBV5-4,TGTGCCAGCAGGGGCAGGGGGTTCCAAGAGACCCAGTACTTC,CASRGRGFQETQYF
.,TRBJ2-3,TRBD2,TRBV11-3,TGTGCCAGCAGCACCCGGACTAGCGGGGGGTCCACAGATACGCAGTATTTT,CASSTRTSGGSTDTQYF
.,TRBJ1-4,.,TRBV5-4,TGTGCCAGCAGCTTGGACCCGTTCCGGAGACTGTTTTTT,CASSLDPFRRLFF
.,TRBJ2-7,.,TRBV27,TGTGCCAGCAGTTTATCGATGGGGGCAGGGTGGTCCTACGAGCAGTACTTC,CASSLSMGAGWSYEQYF
.,TRBJ2-1,.,TRBV15,TGTGCCACCAGCAGAGATCGAGGGAGCATTCAGTTCTTC,CATSRDRGSIQFF
.,TRBJ1-4,TRBD1,TRBV4-3,TGCGCCAGCAGCCAAGATAACAGGGGGGGTTGGGGTGAAAAACTGTTTTTT,CASSQDNRGGWGEKLFF
.,TRBJ2-7,TRBD1,TRBV12-5,TGTGCCAGTGGTTTGGGACAGGTGTCCTACGAGCAGTACTTC,CASGLGQVSYEQYF
.,TRBJ2-3,TRBD2,TRBV5-1,TGCGCCAGCAGCTCGACTAGCGGGGGCACAGATACGCAGTATTTT,CASSSTSGGTDTQYF
.,TRBJ2-1,TRBD2,TRBV7-8,TGTGCCAGCAGCCCGCGATCCGGACTAGTTGTGGGCAATGAGCAGTTCTTC,CASSPRSGLVVGNEQFF
.,TRBJ2-1,.,TRBV9,TGTGCCAGCAGCGTAGGCCCGGGGGGCGGGGTTTATGAGCAGTTCTTC,CASSVGPGGGVYEQFF
.,TRBJ2-5,TRBD2,TRBV19,TGTGCCAGTAGTAGGGGCAGCGGGGGGGCCGGAGAGACCCAGTACTTC,CASSRGSGGAGETQYF
.,TRBJ1-2,TRBD1,TRBV7-9,TGTGCCAGCGGATCACAGGGGGCAAGTGGCTACACCTTC,CASGSQGASGYTF
.,TRBJ2-3,.,TRBV12-5,TGTGCTAGTGGACCTCCCAGGGCGGTTGACACAGATACGCAGTATTTT,CASGPPRAVDTDTQYF
few,TRBJ2-7,TRBD1,TRBV9,TGTGCCAGCAGCGGTTCCAGGGGGTCCTACGAGCAGTACTTC,CASSGSRGSYEQYF
.,TRBJ1-1,.,TRBV2,TGTGCCAGCAGGATAACTCAGGGTGAAGCTTTCTTT,CASRITQGEAFF
.,TRBJ1-2,TRBD1,TRBV5-1,TGCGCCAGCAGCTCGGGACCGGGACAGAGAGCTAACTATGGCTACACCTTC,CASSSGPGQRANYGYTF
.,TRBJ2-7,TRBD1,TRBV5-1,TGCGCCAGCAGCCTAGGGACAGGGGGTAAAAACGAGCAGTACTTC,CASSLGTGGKNEQYF
.,TRBJ1-1,TRBD1,TRBV6-5,TGTGCCAGCAGTTACGTTGCCAGGGGGCGCCCCGAAGCTTTCTTT,CASSYVARGRPEAFF
.,TRBJ1-1,.,TRBV7-9,TGTGCCAGCAGTAAGGGGGATACTGAAGCTTTCTTT,CASSKGDTEAFF
.,TRBJ1-1,TRBD1,TRBV30,TGTGCCTGGAGGAGGGACAGGGGAGAGGCTTTCTTT,CAWRRDRGEAFF
.,TRBJ1-5,TRBD1,TRBV13,TGTGCCAGCAGCTTAGGGACAGGGCCTTTTCATTTT,CASSLGTGPFHF
few,TRBJ2-3,TRBD2,TRBV5-1,TGCGCCAGCAGCTTGGATGATAGCGGGGGTGGTACAGATACGCAGTATTTT,CASSLDDSGGGTDTQYF